The subject of this entry is one TCR beta chain. With V trimmed by 8 bases and J by 5 bases, 8 bases remained unmatched. Germline V lookup: CDR1 DFQATT, CDR2 SNEGSKA (reference sequence). The CDR3 has 12 amino acids. A second PCR, run for about 7 to 11 cycles, used a sample-barcoded 5' primer plus a J-beta primer mix. TCRdb reprocessed the 5' RACE reads via MiXCR and lists one record per CDR3 protein. The sample contains 850,000 to 1,300,000 distinct CDR3 sequences, more than 40% of which appear only once. This sample was included in a study of blood T cells in healthy people across ages. This clonotype originated in a woman aged 60 to 75 in good health. Source material: blood. The V gene is TRBV20-1, the J gene TRBJ1-2; 7 bases are a match to TRBD1. The CDR3 protein is CSPTPTGYGYTF. In DNA form, the CDR3 reads TGCAGTCCAACCCCGACAGGGTATGGCTACACCTTC.